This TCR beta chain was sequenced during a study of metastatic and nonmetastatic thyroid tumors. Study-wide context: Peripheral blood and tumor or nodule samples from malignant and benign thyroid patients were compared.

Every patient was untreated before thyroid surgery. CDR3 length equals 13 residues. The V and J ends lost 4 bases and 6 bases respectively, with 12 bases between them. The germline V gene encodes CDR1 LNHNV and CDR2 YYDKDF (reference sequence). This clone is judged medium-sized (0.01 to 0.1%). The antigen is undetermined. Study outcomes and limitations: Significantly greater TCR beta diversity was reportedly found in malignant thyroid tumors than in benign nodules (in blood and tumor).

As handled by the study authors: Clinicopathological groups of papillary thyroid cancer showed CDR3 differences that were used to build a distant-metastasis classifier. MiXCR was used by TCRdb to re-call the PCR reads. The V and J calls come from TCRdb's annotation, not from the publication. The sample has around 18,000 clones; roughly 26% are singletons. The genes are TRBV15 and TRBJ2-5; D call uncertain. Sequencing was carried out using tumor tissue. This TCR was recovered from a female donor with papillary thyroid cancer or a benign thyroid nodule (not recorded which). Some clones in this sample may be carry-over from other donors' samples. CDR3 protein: CATSTPSGQTQYF. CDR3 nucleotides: TGTGCCACCAGCACCCCCTCCGGCCAGACCCAGTACTTC.